The 19 T cell receptor beta chains given below trace back to one sample, sequenced in a study of cytomegalovirus exposure and HLA in healthy donors. Primers: 60 Vbeta forward and 13 Jbeta reverse. Some clones are missing from TCRdb's copy, which holds only in-frame ones; the method was immunoSEQ multiplex PCR. Of over 95,000 clones detected, approximately 83% appear once; the ten largest clones hold 2.5%. Input material: PBMCs. These TCRs come from a woman younger than 30 in good health and CMV-seronegative.

The rearrangement joins TRBV4-2 to TRBJ2-7; the D gene is possibly TRBD1 (6 bases). The ends were cut back, 0 bases at V and 2 bases at J, with 8 bases in the middle. The CDR3 is 14 amino acids. CDR1 and CDR2 (germline): LGHNA, YNFKEQ. CDR3 loop: CASSQERQAYEQYF. In nucleotides, the CDR3 is TGTGCCAGCAGCCAAGAGCGACAGGCCTACGAGCAGTACTTC.

This clone was detected a few times. The chain employs TRBV7-9 and TRBJ1-6, with D possibly being TRBD1 (5 bases). The CDR3 spans 17 residues. The germline V and J ends were trimmed by 3 bases and 7 bases, with 19 bases remaining between them. CDR1 and CDR2 from the germline V gene are SEHNR and FQNEAQ (reference sequence). DNA for the CDR3: TGTGCCAGCAGCTTGGATGTGGGTGGGGCTGGGAATTCACCCCTCCACTTT. Translated, it gives CASSLDVGGAGNSPLHF. Full variable domain (remainder filled in from reference TRBV7-9 and TRBJ1-6): DTGVSQNPRHKITKRGQNVTFRCDPISEHNRLYWYRQTLGQGPEFLTYFQNEAQLEKSRLLSDRFSAERPKGSFSTLEIQRTEQGDSAMYLCASSLDVGGAGNSPLHFGNGTRLTVT.

This chain connects TRBV5-6 to TRBJ2-7; D is possibly TRBD1 (6 bases). Trimming shortened V by 2 bases and J by 6 bases, and 12 bases separated the two germline ends. The CDR3 sequence is 13 residues long. CDR1 SGHDT and CDR2 YYEEEE come from the germline V gene. CDR3 in DNA: TGTGCCAGCAGCTTTTGGGACACGGGCGAGCAGTACTTC. This codes for CASSFWDTGEQYF.

This clone was seen just once. J is TRBJ2-3 and V is TRBV27; D not certain. V lost 3 bases, J lost 4 bases, and 11 bases lay in between. Germline lookup yields CDR1 MNHEY and CDR2 SMNVEV (reference sequence). The CDR3 has 14 amino acids. The CDR3 coding sequence is TGTGCCAGCAGTTTGAGTAGGCAGGCAGATACGCAGTATTTT. It specifies CASSLSRQADTQYF.

The V gene is TRBV4-2, the J gene TRBJ1-1; D call uncertain. CDR1 LGHNA and CDR2 YNFKEQ come from the germline V gene. There are 12 residues in the CDR3. Trimming left V 0 bases short and J 9 bases short, with 8 bases between. CDR3: CASSQDRVQAFF. The CDR3 DNA follows: TGTGCCAGCAGCCAAGACCGGGTACAAGCTTTCTTT.

This clone was seen only once. V usage is TRBV4-1 and J usage is TRBJ1-4; weak D call: TRBD1 (6 bases). Germline V gene data show CDR1 as MGHRA and CDR2 as YSYEKL. Deletions cut 4 bases from V and 6 bases from J, with 18 bases between. This CDR3 contains 16 residues. CDR3 DNA: TGCGCCAGCAGCCCCTCGAAGGGGGGGCATGATGAAAAACTGTTTTTT. As protein: CASSPSKGGHDEKLFF.

For this clone: This sample includes further DNA sequences coding for the same CDR3. CDR3 in DNA: TGCGCCAGTAGCGAACTTCCGGCAGGACTAACCTACGAGCAGTACTTC. Protein: CASSELPAGLTYEQYF. The chain has TRBV4-1 and TRBJ2-7, with D tentatively TRBD2 (6 bases). CDR3 size: 16 residues. V was pared by 9 bases and J by 2 bases, with 23 bases between. Germline CDR1 and CDR2: MGHRA and YSYEKL.

This chain links TRBV5-4 with TRBJ2-1, with 12 bases that match TRBD2. Germline lookup yields CDR1 SGHNT and CDR2 YYREEE (reference sequence). This CDR3 spans 17 amino acids. The V segment lost 3 bases and the J segment 5 bases; nucleotides outside the gene matches: 9. As DNA, the CDR3 is TGTGCCAGCAGCTCCCGGACTAGCGGGATGAGGGACAATGAGCAGTTCTTC. Amino acid sequence: CASSSRTSGMRDNEQFF. The full variable domain, rest sourced from reference TRBV5-4 and TRBJ2-1, is ETGVTQSPTHLIKTRGQQVTLRCSSQSGHNTVSWYQQALGQGPQFIFQYYREEENGRGNFPPRFSGLQFPNYSSELNVNALELDDSALYLCASSSRTSGMRDNEQFFGPGTRLTVL.

This clone turned up a few times. This chain joins TRBV6-4 and TRBJ2-6; possibly TRBD1 for D (5 bases). The CDR3 has 17 residues. The V and J ends lost 2 bases and 1 base respectively, with 12 bases between them. CDR1 and CDR2 (germline): MRHNA, SNTAGT. The CDR3 region has the DNA TGTGCCAGCAGTGACGGTGACAGCCTTTCTGGGGCCAACGTCCTGACTTTC. Translating it yields CASSDGDSLSGANVLTF.

The chain has TRBV28 and TRBJ1-4; 9 nucleotides match TRBD1. The CDR3 consists of 15 residues. Germline CDR1 MDHEN, CDR2 SYDVKM. Trimming cost V 6 bases and J 8 bases; bases outside gene matches: 10. The CDR3 reads CASSTRQGGREKLFF. For the CDR3, the DNA is TGTGCCAGCAGCACGAGACAGGGGGGTAGAGAAAAACTGTTTTTT.

V usage is TRBV7-6 and J usage is TRBJ1-1, with 7 nucleotides matching TRBD1. Germline values: CDR1 SGHVS, CDR2 FNYEAQ. With 2 bases clipped from V and 1 base from J, the junction kept 1 base outside the gene matches. The CDR3 totals 14 residues. The CDR3 region is CASSLRQGNTEAFF. The CDR3 coding sequence is TGTGCCAGCAGCTTAAGACAGGGGAACACTGAAGCTTTCTTT. Full variable domain (remainder filled in from reference TRBV7-6 and TRBJ1-1): GAGVSQSPRYKVTKRGQDVALRCDPISGHVSLYWYRQALGQGPEFLTYFNYEAQQDKSGLPNDRFSAERPEGSISTLTIQRTEQRDSAMYRCASSLRQGNTEAFFGQGTRLTVV.

The chain combines TRBV5-6 with TRBJ2-1; TRBD1 matches at 8 bases. V gave up 4 bases and J gave up 15 bases; unmatched junction bases: 12. CDR1 is SGHDT, CDR2 YYEEEE, per germline. The CDR3 length is 13 residues. The CDR3 bases are TGTGCCAGCAGCATGACCTATGCAGGGGGCACGTTCTTC. This translates into CASSMTYAGGTFF.

This chain joins TRBV5-1 and TRBJ1-1; D gene uncertain. The length of the CDR3 is 13 residues. Germline V gene sequence: CDR1 SGHRS, CDR2 YFSETQ. The V and J ends lost 1 base and 2 bases respectively, with 6 bases between them. The CDR3, as DNA: TGCGCCAGCAGCTTGAACAGTAACACTGAAGCTTTCTTT. It yields the protein CASSLNSNTEAFF. Full variable domain (rest looked up from reference TRBV5-1 and TRBJ1-1): KAGVTQTPRYLIKTRGQQVTLSCSPISGHRSVSWYQQTPGQGLQFLFEYFSETQRNKGNFPGRFSGRQFSNSRSEMNVSTLELGDSALYLCASSLNSNTEAFFGQGTRLTVV.

V gene TRBV7-2 combines with J gene TRBJ2-1; D is undetermined. Germline CDR1 reads SGHTA; CDR2 reads FQGNSA. Trimming removed 1 base at V and 0 bases at J, with 7 bases between. The CDR3 is 15 amino acids. Here the CDR3 reads CASSLGLGSYNEQFF. As DNA, the CDR3 is TGTGCCAGCAGCTTAGGACTGGGCTCCTACAATGAGCAGTTCTTC. The full variable domain, its missing parts supplied by reference TRBV7-2 and TRBJ2-1, is GAGVSQSPSNKVTEKGKDVELRCDPISGHTALYWYRQSLGQGLEFLIYFQGNSAPDKSGLPSDRFSAERTGGSVSTLTIQRTQQEDSAVYLCASSLGLGSYNEQFFGPGTRLTVL.

This chain uses TRBV30 with TRBJ2-1; tentatively, D is TRBD2 (6 bases). The ends were cut back, 7 bases at V and 0 bases at J, with 10 bases in the middle. CDR3 length: 13 amino acids. Germline CDR1 is GTSNPN and CDR2 is SVGIG (reference sequence). The CDR3 sequence is CAYTGGSYNEQFF. The CDR3 DNA sequence: TGTGCCTACACCGGGGGCTCCTACAATGAGCAGTTCTTC. Full variable domain (missing parts from reference TRBV30 and TRBJ2-1): SQTIHQWPATLVQPVGSPLSLECTVEGTSNPNLYWYRQAAGRGLQLLFYSVGIGQISSEVPQNLSASRPQDRQFILSSKKLLLSDSGFYLCAYTGGSYNEQFFGPGTRLTVL.

The chain combines TRBV5-5 with TRBJ1-3; TRBD1 is a possible D gene (5 bases). The V gene's germline CDR1 is SGHKS and CDR2 YYEKEE (reference sequence). Trimming stripped 1 base from V and 1 base from J, with 9 bases between. The CDR3 extends over 15 amino acids. The CDR3 bases are TGTGCCAGCAGCTTGCGGGGGTCGTCTGGAAACACCATATATTTT. Amino acids: CASSLRGSSGNTIYF.

The chain links TRBV5-1 to TRBJ2-5; 8 bases are shared with TRBD1. Germline values: CDR1 SGHRS, CDR2 YFSETQ. The CDR3 extends over 14 amino acids. Unmatched junction bases numbered 8, after V lost 7 bases and J lost 3 bases. CDR3 in DNA: TGCGCCAGCTACGTGGGACAGGCCAAAGAGACCCAGTACTTC. Its translation is CASYVGQAKETQYF. The whole variable domain, remainder taken from reference TRBV5-1 and TRBJ2-5, is KAGVTQTPRYLIKTRGQQVTLSCSPISGHRSVSWYQQTPGQGLQFLFEYFSETQRNKGNFPGRFSGRQFSNSRSEMNVSTLELGDSALYLCASYVGQAKETQYFGPGTRLLVL.

The chain has TRBV4-3 and TRBJ1-3, with a tentative D call TRBD1 (5 bases). The germline V gene has CDR1 LGHNA and CDR2 YSLEER. This CDR3 region has 17 residues. V dropped 3 bases and J dropped 0 bases, with 15 bases sitting between them. DNA of the CDR3: TGCGCCAGCAGCCAGGTTATTGGGACTCGCTCTGGAAACACCATATATTTT. It specifies CASSQVIGTRSGNTIYF.

This clone was counted between two and nine times. The chain recombines TRBV7-2 with TRBJ1-5, with no clear D. V gave up 4 bases and J gave up 7 bases, with 8 bases separating them. The V gene's germline CDR1 is SGHTA and CDR2 FQGNSA. The CDR3 covers 12 residues. In DNA, the CDR3 is TGTGCCAGCAGCTATCAGAACCAGCCCCAGCATTTT. Protein: CASSYQNQPQHF.